The 2 T cell receptor beta chains listed next were all sequenced from one sample in a study of identical twins. TCRdb re-analysed the 5' RACE reads in MiXCR, keeping a single row per CDR3 protein. Of around 1.7 million distinct CDR3 sequences in the sample, around 29% were seen once. Input material: cord blood. The receptors derive from a newborn girl in good health.

The chain is built from TRBV4-2 and TRBJ2-7; perhaps TRBD1 as D (6 bases). Deletions cut 1 base from V and 0 bases from J, with 10 bases between. Germline V lookup: CDR1 LGHNA, CDR2 YNFKEQ. The CDR3 is 15 residues long. The CDR3 loop is CASSQAWDTSYEQYF. In nucleotides, the CDR3 is TGTGCCAGCAGCCAAGCATGGGACACCTCCTACGAGCAGTACTTC.

For this clonotype: The germline gene is not matched at one end of the junction; a read error may be the cause. This rearrangement joins TRBV7-2 to TRBJ2-3, with D unclear. The CDR3 is 14 amino acids. The V gene's germline CDR1 is SGHTA and CDR2 FQGNSA. CDR3 nucleotides: TGTTCCAGCAGCTTTAATCGGGCATCAGATACGCAGTATTTT. It encodes CSSSFNRASDTQYF. Drawing the rest from reference TRBV7-2 and TRBJ2-3, the complete variable domain is GAGVSQSPSNKVTEKGKDVELRCDPISGHTALYWYRQSLGQGLEFLIYFQGNSAPDKSGLPSDRFSAERTGGSVSTLTIQRTQQEDSAVYLCSSSFNRASDTQYFGPGTRLTVL.